The table lists the clone carrying this T cell receptor (beta chain) with a count of one. Seattle's cohort entered during active infection and was followed longitudinally. The entry originates in a study of blood T cell repertoires in COVID-19. Produced via immunoSEQ multiplex PCR; TCRdb's table is partial and in-frame only. The table has about 220,000 clones, around 86% seen once. V lost 4 bases and J lost 0, with 8 bases in between. The length of the CDR3 is 13 residues. Germline V gene lookup returns CDR1 SGHRS and CDR2 YFSETQ. The clonotype was recovered from a woman in her sixties or seventies with COVID-19, enrolled during active disease. The chain recombines TRBV5-1 with TRBJ2-7; tentative D call: TRBD2 (5 bases). Material: peripheral blood. The CDR3 protein is CASSRDYSYEQYF. Here the CDR3 DNA reads TGCGCCAGCAGCCGTGACTACTCCTACGAGCAGTACTTC.